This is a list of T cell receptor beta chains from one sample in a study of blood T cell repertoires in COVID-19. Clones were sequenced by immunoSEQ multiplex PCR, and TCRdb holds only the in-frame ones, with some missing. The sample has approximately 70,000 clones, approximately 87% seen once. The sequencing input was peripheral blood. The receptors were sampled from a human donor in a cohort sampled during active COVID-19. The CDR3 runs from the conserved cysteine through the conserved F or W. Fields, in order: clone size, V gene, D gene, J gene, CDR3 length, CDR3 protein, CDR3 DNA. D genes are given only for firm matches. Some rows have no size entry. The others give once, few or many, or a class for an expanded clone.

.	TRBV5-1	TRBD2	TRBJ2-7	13	CASSSSGSAEQYF	TGCGCCAGCAGCTCTAGCGGGAGTGCCGAGCAGTACTTC
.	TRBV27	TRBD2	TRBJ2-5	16	CASSLKPSGSVKTQYF	TGTGCCAGCAGTCTAAAACCTAGCGGGAGTGTGAAGACCCAGTACTTC
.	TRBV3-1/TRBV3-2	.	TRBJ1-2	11	CASSQDKGYTF	TGTGCCAGCAGCCAAGATAAAGGCTACACCTTC
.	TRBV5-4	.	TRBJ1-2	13	CASSSRARDGYTF	TGTGCCAGCAGCTCCAGGGCTAGGGATGGCTACACCTTC
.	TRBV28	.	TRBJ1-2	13	CASSEQGGYGYTF	TGTGCCAGCAGTGAACAGGGAGGGTATGGCTACACCTTC
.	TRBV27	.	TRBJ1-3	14	CASGRPGSGNTIYF	TGTGCCAGCGGCCGGCCAGGGTCTGGAAACACCATATATTTT
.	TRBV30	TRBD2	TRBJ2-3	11	CAGERGDTQYF	TGTGCTGGAGAGCGGGGCGATACGCAGTATTTT
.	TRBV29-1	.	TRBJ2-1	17	CSVDSPFSRVTYNEQFF	TGCAGCGTTGATTCCCCGTTTAGCCGAGTCACCTACAATGAGCAGTTCTTC
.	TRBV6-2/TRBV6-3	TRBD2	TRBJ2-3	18	CASSSAPGGPEVTDTQYF	TGTGCCAGCAGTTCCGCTCCGGGAGGGCCCGAGGTCACAGATACGCAGTATTTT
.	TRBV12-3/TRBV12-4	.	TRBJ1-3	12	CASRKGGNTIYF	TGTGCCAGCAGAAAGGGGGGAAACACCATATATTTT
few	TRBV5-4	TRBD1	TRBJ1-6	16	CASSSVGQAFDSPLHF	TGTGCCAGCAGCTCCGTAGGACAGGCTTTCGATTCACCCCTCCACTTT
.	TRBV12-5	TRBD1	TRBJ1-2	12	CASGGGQEGYTF	TGTGCTAGTGGGGGGGGACAGGAGGGCTACACCTTC
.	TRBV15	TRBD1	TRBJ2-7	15	CATSARTGGTYEQYF	TGTGCCACCAGCGCTAGGACAGGGGGTACCTACGAGCAGTACTTC
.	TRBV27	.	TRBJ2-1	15	CASSFLGAPYNEQFF	TGTGCCAGCAGTTTCCTGGGGGCCCCCTACAATGAGCAGTTCTTC
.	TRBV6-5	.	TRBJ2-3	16	CASSYTYRRGTDTQYF	TGTGCCAGCAGTTACACCTATCGTCGGGGTACAGATACGCAGTATTTT
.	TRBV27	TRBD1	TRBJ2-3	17	CASSSSTDRERADTQYF	TGTGCCAGCAGTTCTTCCACAGACAGGGAGAGGGCAGATACGCAGTATTTT